This TCR beta chain is drawn from a study of blood T cells in healthy people across ages. A J-beta primer mix and a sample-barcoded 5' primer were used in a second PCR of about 6 to 12 cycles. From the 5' RACE reads, TCRdb called clonotypes with MiXCR, one entry per CDR3 protein. The table includes hundreds of thousands of distinct CDR3 sequences, about 34% detected once. CDR1 is SNHLY, CDR2 FYNNEI, per germline. With 6 bases removed from V and 0 bases from J, the gap between germline ends came to 5 bases. The CDR3 runs to 12 residues. V and J are TRBV2 and TRBJ1-2, with D unresolved. The clonotype was recovered from a man younger than 35 in good health. The sequencing sample was made of blood. This CDR3 reads CASRESNYGYTF. DNA of the CDR3: TGTGCCAGCAGGGAATCTAACTATGGCTACACCTTC.